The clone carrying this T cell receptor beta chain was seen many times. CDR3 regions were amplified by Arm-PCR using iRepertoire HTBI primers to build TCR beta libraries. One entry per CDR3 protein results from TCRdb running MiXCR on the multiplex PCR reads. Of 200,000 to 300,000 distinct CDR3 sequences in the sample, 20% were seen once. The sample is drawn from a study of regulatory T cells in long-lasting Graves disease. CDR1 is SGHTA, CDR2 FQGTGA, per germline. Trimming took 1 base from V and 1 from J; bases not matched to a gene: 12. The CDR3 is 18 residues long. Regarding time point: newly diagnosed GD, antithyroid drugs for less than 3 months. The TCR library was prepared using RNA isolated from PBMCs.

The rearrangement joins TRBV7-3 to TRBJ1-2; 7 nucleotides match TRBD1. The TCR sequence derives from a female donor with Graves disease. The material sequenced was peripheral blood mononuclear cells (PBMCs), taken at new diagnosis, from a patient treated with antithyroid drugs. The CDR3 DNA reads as TGTGCCAGCAGCTTAATAATCCTAGGCAGGGGGATTAACTATGGCTACACCTTC. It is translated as CASSLIILGRGINYGYTF.